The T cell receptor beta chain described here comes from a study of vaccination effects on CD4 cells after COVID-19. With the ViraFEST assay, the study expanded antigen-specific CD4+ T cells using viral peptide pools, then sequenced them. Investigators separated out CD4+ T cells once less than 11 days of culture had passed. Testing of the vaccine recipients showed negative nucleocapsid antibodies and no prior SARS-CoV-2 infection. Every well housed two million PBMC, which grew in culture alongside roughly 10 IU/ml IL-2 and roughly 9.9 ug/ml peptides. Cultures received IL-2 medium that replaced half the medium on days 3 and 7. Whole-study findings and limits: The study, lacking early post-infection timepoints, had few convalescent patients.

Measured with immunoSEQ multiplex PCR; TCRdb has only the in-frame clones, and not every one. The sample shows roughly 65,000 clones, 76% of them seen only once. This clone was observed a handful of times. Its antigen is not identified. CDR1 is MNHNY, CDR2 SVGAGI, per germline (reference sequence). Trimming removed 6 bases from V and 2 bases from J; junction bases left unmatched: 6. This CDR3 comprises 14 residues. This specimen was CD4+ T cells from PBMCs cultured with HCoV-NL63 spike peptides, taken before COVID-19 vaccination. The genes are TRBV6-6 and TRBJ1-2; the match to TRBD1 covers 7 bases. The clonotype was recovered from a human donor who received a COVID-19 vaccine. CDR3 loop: CASSYEGANYGYTF. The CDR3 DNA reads TGTGCCAGCAGCTACGAGGGGGCGAACTATGGCTACACCTTC.